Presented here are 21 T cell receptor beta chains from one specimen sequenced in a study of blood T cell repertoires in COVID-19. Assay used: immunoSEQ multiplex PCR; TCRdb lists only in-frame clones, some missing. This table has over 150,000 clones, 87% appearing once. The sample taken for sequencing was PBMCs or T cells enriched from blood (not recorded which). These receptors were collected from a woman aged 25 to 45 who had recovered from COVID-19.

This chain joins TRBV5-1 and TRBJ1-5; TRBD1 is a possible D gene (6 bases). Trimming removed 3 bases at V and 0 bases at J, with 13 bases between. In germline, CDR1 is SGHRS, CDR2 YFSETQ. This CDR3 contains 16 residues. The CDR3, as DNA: TGCGCCAGCAGCTCAGACAGGAATTATAGCAATCAGCCCCAGCATTTT. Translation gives CASSSDRNYSNQPQHF.

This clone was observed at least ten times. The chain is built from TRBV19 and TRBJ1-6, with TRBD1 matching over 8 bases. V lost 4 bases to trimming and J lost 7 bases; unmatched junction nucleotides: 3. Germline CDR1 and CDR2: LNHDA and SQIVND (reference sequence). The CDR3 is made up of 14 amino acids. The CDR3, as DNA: TGTGCCAGTAGTACGGGACAGGAGAATTCACCCCTCCACTTT. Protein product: CASSTGQENSPLHF.

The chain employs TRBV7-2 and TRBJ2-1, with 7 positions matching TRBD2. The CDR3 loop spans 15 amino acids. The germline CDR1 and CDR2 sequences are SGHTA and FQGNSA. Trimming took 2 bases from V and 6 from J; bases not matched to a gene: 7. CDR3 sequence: CASSLQAGAFNEQFF. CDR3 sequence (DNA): TGTGCCAGCAGCTTACAGGCGGGAGCATTCAATGAGCAGTTCTTC.

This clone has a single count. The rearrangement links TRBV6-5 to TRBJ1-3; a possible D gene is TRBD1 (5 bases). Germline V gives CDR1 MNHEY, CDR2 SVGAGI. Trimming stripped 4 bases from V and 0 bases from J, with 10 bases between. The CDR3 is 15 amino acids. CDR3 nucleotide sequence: TGTGCCAGCAGTTCGACAGATAGCTCTGGAAACACCATATATTTT. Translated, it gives CASSSTDSSGNTIYF.

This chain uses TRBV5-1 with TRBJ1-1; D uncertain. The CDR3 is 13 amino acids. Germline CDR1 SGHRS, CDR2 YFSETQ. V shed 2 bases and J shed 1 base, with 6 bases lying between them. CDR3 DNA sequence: TGCGCCAGCAGCTTACGGGAGAACACTGAAGCTTTCTTT. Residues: CASSLRENTEAFF.

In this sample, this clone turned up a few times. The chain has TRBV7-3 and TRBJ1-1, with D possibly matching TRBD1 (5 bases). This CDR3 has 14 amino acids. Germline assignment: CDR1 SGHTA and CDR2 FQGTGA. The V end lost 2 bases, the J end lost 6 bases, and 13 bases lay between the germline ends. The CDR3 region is CASSLGGGEPEAFF. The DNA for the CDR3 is TGTGCCAGCAGCTTAGGGGGAGGGGAACCTGAAGCTTTCTTT.

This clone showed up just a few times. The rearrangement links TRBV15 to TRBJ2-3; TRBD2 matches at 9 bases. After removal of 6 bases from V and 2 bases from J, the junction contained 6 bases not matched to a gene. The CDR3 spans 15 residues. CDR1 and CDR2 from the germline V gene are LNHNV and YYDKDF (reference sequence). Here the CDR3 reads CATRIAGANTDTQYF. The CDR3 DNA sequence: TGTGCCACCAGGATAGCGGGAGCCAACACAGATACGCAGTATTTT.

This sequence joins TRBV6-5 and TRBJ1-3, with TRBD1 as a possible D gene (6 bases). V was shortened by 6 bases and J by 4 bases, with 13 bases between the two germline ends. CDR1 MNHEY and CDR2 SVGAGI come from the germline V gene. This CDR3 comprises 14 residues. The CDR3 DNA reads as TGTGCCAGCAGAGTACAGGGATTCGGAAACACCATATATTTT. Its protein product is CASRVQGFGNTIYF.

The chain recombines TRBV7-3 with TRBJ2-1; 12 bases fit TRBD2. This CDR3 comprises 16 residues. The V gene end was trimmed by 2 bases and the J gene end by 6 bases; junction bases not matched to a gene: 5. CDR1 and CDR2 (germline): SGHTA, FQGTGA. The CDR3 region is CASSLSGTSGSNEQFF. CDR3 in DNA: TGTGCCAGCAGCTTATCAGGGACTAGCGGGTCCAATGAGCAGTTCTTC.

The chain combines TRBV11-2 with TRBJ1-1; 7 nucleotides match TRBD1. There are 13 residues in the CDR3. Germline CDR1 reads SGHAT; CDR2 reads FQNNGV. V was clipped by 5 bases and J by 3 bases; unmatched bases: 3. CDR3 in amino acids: CASSAGQDTEAFF. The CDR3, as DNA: TGTGCCAGCAGCGCCGGACAGGACACTGAAGCTTTCTTT.

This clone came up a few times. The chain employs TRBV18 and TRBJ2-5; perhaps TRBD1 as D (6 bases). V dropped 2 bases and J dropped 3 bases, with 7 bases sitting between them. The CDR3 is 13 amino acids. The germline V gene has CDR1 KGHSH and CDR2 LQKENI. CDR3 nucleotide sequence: TGTGCCAGCTCACCAGGGGGCGAAGAGACCCAGTACTTC. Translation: CASSPGGEETQYF.

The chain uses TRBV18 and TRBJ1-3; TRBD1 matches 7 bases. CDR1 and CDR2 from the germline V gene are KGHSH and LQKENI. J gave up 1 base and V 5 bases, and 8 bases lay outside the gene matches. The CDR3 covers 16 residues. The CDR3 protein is CASSTRDRASGNTIYF. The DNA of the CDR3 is TGTGCCAGCTCAACCCGGGACAGAGCATCTGGAAACACCATATATTTT.

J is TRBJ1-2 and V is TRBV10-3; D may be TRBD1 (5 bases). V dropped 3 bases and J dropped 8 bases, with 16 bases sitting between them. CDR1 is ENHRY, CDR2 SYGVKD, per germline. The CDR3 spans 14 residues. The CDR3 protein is CAISENTGLGGYTF. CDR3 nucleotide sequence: TGTGCCATCAGTGAAAATACAGGCTTGGGAGGCTACACCTTC.

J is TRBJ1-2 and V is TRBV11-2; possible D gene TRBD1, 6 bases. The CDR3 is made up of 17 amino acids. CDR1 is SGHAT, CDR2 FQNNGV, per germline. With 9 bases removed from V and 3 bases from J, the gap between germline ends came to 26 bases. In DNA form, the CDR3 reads TGTGCCAGTACCGCCATTCTGACAGGCGATTTTTACTATGGCTACACCTTC. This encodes CASTAILTGDFYYGYTF.

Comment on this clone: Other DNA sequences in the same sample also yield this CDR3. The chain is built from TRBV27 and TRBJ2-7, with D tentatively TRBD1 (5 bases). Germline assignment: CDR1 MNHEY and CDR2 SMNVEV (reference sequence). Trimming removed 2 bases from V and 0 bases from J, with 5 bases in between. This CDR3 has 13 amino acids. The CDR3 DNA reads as TGTGCCAGCAGTTTAAGGGGCTCCTACGAGCAGTACTTC. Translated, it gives CASSLRGSYEQYF.

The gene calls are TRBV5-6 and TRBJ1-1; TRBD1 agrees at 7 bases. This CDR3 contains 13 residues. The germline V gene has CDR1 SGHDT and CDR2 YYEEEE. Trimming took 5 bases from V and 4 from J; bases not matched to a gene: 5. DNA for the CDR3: TGTGCCAGCAGACCGACAGGGAGCACTGAAGCTTTCTTT. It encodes CASRPTGSTEAFF. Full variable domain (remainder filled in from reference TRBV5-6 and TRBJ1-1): DAGVTQSPTHLIKTRGQQVTLRCSPKSGHDTVSWYQQALGQGPQFIFQYYEEEERQRGNFPDRFSGHQFPNYSSELNVNALLLGDSALYLCASRPTGSTEAFFGQGTRLTVV.

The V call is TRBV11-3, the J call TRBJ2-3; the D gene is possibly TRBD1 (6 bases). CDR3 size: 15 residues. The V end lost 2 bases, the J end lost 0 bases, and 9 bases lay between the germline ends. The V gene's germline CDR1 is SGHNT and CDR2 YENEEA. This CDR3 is CASSLPGASTDTQYF. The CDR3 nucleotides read TGTGCCAGCAGCTTACCAGGGGCTAGCACAGATACGCAGTATTTT.

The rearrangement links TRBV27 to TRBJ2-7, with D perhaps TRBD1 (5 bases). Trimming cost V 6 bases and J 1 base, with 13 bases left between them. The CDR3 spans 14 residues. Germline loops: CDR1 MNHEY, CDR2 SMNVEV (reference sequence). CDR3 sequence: CASSWGPLSYEQYF. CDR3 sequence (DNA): TGTGCCAGCAGCTGGGGCCCCTTGTCCTACGAGCAGTACTTC.

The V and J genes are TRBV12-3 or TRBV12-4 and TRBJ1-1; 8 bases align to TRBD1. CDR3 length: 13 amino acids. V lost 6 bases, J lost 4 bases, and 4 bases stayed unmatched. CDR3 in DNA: TGTGCCAGCAGAAATACAGGGGGCACTGAAGCTTTCTTT. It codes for CASRNTGGTEAFF.

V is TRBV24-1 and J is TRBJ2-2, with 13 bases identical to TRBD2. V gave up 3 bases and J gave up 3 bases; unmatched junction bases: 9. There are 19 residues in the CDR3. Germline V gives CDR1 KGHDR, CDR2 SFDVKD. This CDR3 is CATSDIGLAGAVDTGELFF. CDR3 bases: TGTGCCACCAGTGATATCGGACTAGCGGGAGCTGTTGACACCGGGGAGCTGTTTTTT.

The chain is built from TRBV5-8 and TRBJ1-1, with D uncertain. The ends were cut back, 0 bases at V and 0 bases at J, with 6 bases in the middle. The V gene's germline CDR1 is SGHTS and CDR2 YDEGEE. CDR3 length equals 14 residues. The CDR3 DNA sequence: TGTGCCAGCAGCTTGGGGCAAATGAACACTGAAGCTTTCTTT. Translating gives CASSLGQMNTEAFF.